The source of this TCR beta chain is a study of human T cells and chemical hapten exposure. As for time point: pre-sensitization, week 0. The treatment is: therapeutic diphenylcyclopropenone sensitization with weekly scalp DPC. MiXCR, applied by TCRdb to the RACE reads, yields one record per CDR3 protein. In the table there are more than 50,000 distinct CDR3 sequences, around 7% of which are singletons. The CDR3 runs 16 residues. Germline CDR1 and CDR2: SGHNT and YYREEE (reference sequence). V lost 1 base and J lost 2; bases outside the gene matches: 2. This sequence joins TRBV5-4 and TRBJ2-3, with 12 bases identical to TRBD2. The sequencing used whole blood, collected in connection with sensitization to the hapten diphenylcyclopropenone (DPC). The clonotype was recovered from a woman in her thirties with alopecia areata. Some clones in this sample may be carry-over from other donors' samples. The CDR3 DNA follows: TGTGCCAGCAGCTTGCGACTAGCGGGAGCCACAGATACGCAGTATTTT. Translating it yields CASSLRLAGATDTQYF. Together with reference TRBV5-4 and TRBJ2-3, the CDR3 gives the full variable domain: ETGVTQSPTHLIKTRGQQVTLRCSSQSGHNTVSWYQQALGQGPQFIFQYYREEENGRGNFPPRFSGLQFPNYSSELNVNALELDDSALYLCASSLRLAGATDTQYFGPGTRLTVL.